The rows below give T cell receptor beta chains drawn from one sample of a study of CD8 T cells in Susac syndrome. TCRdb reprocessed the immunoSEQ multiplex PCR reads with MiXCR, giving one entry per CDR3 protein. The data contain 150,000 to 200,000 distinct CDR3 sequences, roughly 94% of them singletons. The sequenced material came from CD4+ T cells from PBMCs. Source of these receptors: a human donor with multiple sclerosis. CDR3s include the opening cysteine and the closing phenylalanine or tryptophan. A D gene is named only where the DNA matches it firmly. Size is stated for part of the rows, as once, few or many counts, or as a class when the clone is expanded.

cdr3_nt: TGTGCCAGCAGCCCCCTGGGCATAGATTATGGCTACACCTTC
cdr3_aa: CASSPLGIDYGYTF
j_call: TRBJ1-2
d_call: .
clone_size: .
v_call: TRBV14

cdr3_nt: TGTGCCAGCGAGGGGACTAGCTCCTACGAGCAGTACTTC
cdr3_aa: CASEGTSSYEQYF
j_call: TRBJ2-7
d_call: TRBD2
clone_size: .
v_call: TRBV3-1

cdr3_nt: TGTGCCACCAGTGACCCTCGACAGGGAGGTGATCAGCCCCAGCATTTT
cdr3_aa: CATSDPRQGGDQPQHF
j_call: TRBJ1-5
d_call: TRBD1
clone_size: .
v_call: TRBV24-1

cdr3_nt: TGTGCCAGTAGTATAGCGATCGGTAGAACTGAAGCTTTCTTT
cdr3_aa: CASSIAIGRTEAFF
j_call: TRBJ1-1
d_call: .
clone_size: .
v_call: TRBV19

cdr3_nt: TGTGCTAGTGGACCGACTGCCGAAGGTTCACCCCTCCACTTT
cdr3_aa: CASGPTAEGSPLHF
j_call: TRBJ1-6
d_call: .
clone_size: .
v_call: TRBV12-5

cdr3_nt: TGTGCCACCTCGGGGCATTCCTACGAGCAGTACTTC
cdr3_aa: CATSGHSYEQYF
j_call: TRBJ2-7
d_call: .
clone_size: .
v_call: TRBV6-1

cdr3_nt: TGTGCCAGCAAACGCCAAGGATTAGCTGGGGGCTATCAGCCCCAGCATTTT
cdr3_aa: CASKRQGLAGGYQPQHF
j_call: TRBJ1-5
d_call: .
clone_size: .
v_call: TRBV27

cdr3_nt: TGTGCCACCAGCAGAGGGGGAGTTGGAGGGACAGAGACCCAGTACTTC
cdr3_aa: CATSRGGVGGTETQYF
j_call: TRBJ2-5
d_call: .
clone_size: .
v_call: TRBV15

cdr3_nt: TGTGCCAGCAAAGGGCTAGCGGGAGGGGGAGATACGCAGTATTTT
cdr3_aa: CASKGLAGGGDTQYF
j_call: TRBJ2-3
d_call: TRBD2
clone_size: .
v_call: TRBV6-5

cdr3_nt: TGTGCCAGCAGTGAACGTTTGGCTGAAAAACTGTTTTTT
cdr3_aa: CASSERLAEKLFF
j_call: TRBJ1-4
d_call: .
clone_size: .
v_call: TRBV6-1

cdr3_nt: TGTGCCAGCAGCTGGTGGGGTGGTGGCTACACCTTC
cdr3_aa: CASSWWGGGYTF
j_call: TRBJ1-2
d_call: .
clone_size: .
v_call: TRBV5-4

cdr3_nt: TGTGCCAGCAGCCAAGGACCTACTGAAGCTTTCTTT
cdr3_aa: CASSQGPTEAFF
j_call: TRBJ1-1
d_call: .
clone_size: .
v_call: TRBV3-1

cdr3_nt: TGTGCCAGCAGCAAGGGGTTTCTACAGTCAAGGAACACTGAAGCTTTCTTT
cdr3_aa: CASSKGFLQSRNTEAFF
j_call: TRBJ1-1
d_call: .
clone_size: .
v_call: TRBV28

cdr3_nt: TGTGCCAGTTCCTATCTACAGGTGGGCAATGAGCAGTTCTTC
cdr3_aa: CASSYLQVGNEQFF
j_call: TRBJ2-1
d_call: .
clone_size: .
v_call: TRBV19

cdr3_nt: TGTGCCAGCAGCCAATTAATAGGGGCGGGTAACACTGAAGCTTTCTTT
cdr3_aa: CASSQLIGAGNTEAFF
j_call: TRBJ1-1
d_call: .
clone_size: .
v_call: TRBV14

cdr3_nt: TGTGCCAGCAAAGGGGGACAGTACTCCTACAATGAGCAGTTCTTC
cdr3_aa: CASKGGQYSYNEQFF
j_call: TRBJ2-1
d_call: TRBD1
clone_size: .
v_call: TRBV2

cdr3_nt: TGTGCCAGCAGTTTAGTACCCAAGACCCAGTACTTC
cdr3_aa: CASSLVPKTQYF
j_call: TRBJ2-5
d_call: .
clone_size: .
v_call: TRBV12-3/TRBV12-4

cdr3_nt: TGTGCCAGCTCACCAGGGGAGAACACTGAAGCTTTCTTT
cdr3_aa: CASSPGENTEAFF
j_call: TRBJ1-1
d_call: .
clone_size: .
v_call: TRBV18

cdr3_nt: TGCGCCAGCAGAGAAGGGGGCTCGAGAGAGACCCAGTACTTC
cdr3_aa: CASREGGSRETQYF
j_call: TRBJ2-5
d_call: TRBD1
clone_size: .
v_call: TRBV5-1

cdr3_nt: TGTGCCAGCACATCGATAGATGTTGGCAATCAGCCCCAGCATTTT
cdr3_aa: CASTSIDVGNQPQHF
j_call: TRBJ1-5
d_call: .
clone_size: .
v_call: TRBV2

cdr3_nt: TGTGCCAGCAGCCTAGGACTTCCAGCGGCCTACGAGCAGTACTTC
cdr3_aa: CASSLGLPAAYEQYF
j_call: TRBJ2-7
d_call: .
clone_size: .
v_call: TRBV5-6

cdr3_nt: TGTGCCAGCAGCTTTTCTAGCGCCTCTATCACTGAGCAGTTCTTC
cdr3_aa: CASSFSSASITEQFF
j_call: TRBJ2-1
d_call: .
clone_size: .
v_call: TRBV7-3

cdr3_nt: TGTGCCAGCAGCAGTACTAGCGGGAGCTACGAGCAGTACTTC
cdr3_aa: CASSSTSGSYEQYF
j_call: TRBJ2-7
d_call: TRBD2
clone_size: few
v_call: TRBV5-4

cdr3_nt: TGTGCCAGCAGCCAAGATCCGACAGAACCTGAAAGCTCCTACGAGCAGTACTTC
cdr3_aa: CASSQDPTEPESSYEQYF
j_call: TRBJ2-7
d_call: .
clone_size: .
v_call: TRBV14